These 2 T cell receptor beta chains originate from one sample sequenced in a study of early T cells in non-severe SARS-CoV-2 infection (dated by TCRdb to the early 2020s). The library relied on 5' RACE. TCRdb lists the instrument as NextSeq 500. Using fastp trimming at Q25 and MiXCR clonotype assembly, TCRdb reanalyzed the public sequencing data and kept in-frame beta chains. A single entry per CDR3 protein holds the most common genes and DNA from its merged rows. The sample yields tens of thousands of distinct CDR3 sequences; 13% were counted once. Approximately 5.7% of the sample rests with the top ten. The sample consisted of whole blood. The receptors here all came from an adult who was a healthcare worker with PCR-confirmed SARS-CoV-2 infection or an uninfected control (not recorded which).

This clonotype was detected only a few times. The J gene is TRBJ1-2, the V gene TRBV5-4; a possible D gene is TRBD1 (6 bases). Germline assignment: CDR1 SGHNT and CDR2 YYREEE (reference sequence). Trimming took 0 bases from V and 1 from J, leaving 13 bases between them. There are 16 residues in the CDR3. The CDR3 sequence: CASSLAGGGGNYGYTF. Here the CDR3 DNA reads TGTGCCAGCAGCTTGGCGGGGGGCGGAGGTAACTATGGCTACACCTTC.

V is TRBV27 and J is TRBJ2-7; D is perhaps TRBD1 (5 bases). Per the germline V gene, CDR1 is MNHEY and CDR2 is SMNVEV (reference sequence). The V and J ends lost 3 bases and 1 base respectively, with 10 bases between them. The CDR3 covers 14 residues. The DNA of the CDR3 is TGTGCCAGCAGTTTTGGGGCAGAATCCTACGAGCAGTACTTC. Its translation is CASSFGAESYEQYF.